What follows describes a single T cell receptor beta chain. Trimming shortened V by 6 bases and J by 3 bases, and 12 bases separated the two germline ends. The CDR3 totals 14 residues. The entry originates in a study of metastatic and nonmetastatic thyroid tumors. Until they underwent thyroid surgery, no patient had received any treatment. Using MiXCR, TCRdb reanalyzed the PCR reads. The sample comprises 85,000 to 95,000 clones, 15% of which are singletons, and roughly 4% rests with the top ten. Sequencing was carried out using blood. The V call is TRBV12-3 or TRBV12-4, the J call TRBJ2-1; no definite D call. This sequence was found in a female donor with papillary thyroid cancer or a benign thyroid nodule (not recorded which). Some clones in this sample may be carry-over from other donors' samples. The DNA of the CDR3 is TGTGCCAGCAGGAGAGCGTGGTGCTACAATGAGCAGTTCTTC. Its protein is CASRRAWCYNEQFF.